This passage covers 9 T cell receptor beta chains from one sample sequenced in a study of blood T cell repertoires in COVID-19. Sequencing used immunoSEQ multiplex PCR; TCRdb keeps in-frame clones, though not all of them. The sample consists of about 26,000 clones, around 91% of them appearing once. Sequenced material: peripheral blood. The receptors originated from a man between 65 and 80 years old with acute or convalescent COVID-19.

This chain links TRBV19 with TRBJ1-5; 8 bases align to TRBD1. The CDR3 extends over 15 amino acids. Germline CDR1 LNHDA, CDR2 SQIVND (reference sequence). The V and J ends lost 5 bases and 6 bases, in that order; junction bases with no gene match: 9. The CDR3: CASSLRDRWFQPQHF. The CDR3 coding sequence is TGTGCCAGTAGTCTTAGGGACAGGTGGTTTCAGCCCCAGCATTTT. The full variable domain, in which reference TRBV19 and TRBJ1-5 provide the parts outside the CDR3, is DGGITQSPKYLFRKEGQNVTLSCEQNLNHDAMYWYRQDPGQGLRLIYYSQIVNDFQKGDIAEGYSVSREKKESFPLTVTSAQKNPTAFYLCASSLRDRWFQPQHFGDGTRLSIL.

The sample holds one count of this clone. This chain links TRBV2 with TRBJ2-3; 12 bases match TRBD2. There are 13 residues in the CDR3. Germline CDR1 reads SNHLY; CDR2 reads FYNNEI. V trimming: 8 bases; J trimming: 6 bases; junction bases outside the gene matches: 3. Written as DNA, the CDR3 is TGTGCCAGCGGGCTAGCGGGAGGGGATACGCAGTATTTT. Translation: CASGLAGGDTQYF. Drawing the rest from reference TRBV2 and TRBJ2-3, the complete variable domain is EPEVTQTPSHQVTQMGQEVILRCVPISNHLYFYWYRQILGQKVEFLVSFYNNEISEKSEIFDDQFSVERPDGSNFTLKIRSTKLEDSAMYFCASGLAGGDTQYFGPGTRLTVL.

The rearrangement links TRBV4-3 to TRBJ1-6; TRBD1 agrees at 7 bases. V lost 0 bases, J lost 6 bases, and 5 bases stayed unmatched. The germline V gene has CDR1 LGHNA and CDR2 YSLEER. This CDR3 is 16 amino acids long. The CDR3 region has the DNA TGCGCCAGCAGCCAAGATCTACACAGGGGTAATTCACCCCTCCACTTT. The encoded protein is CASSQDLHRGNSPLHF.

The chain recombines TRBV6-2 or TRBV6-3 with TRBJ2-6; possibly TRBD2 for D (5 bases). V dropped 6 bases and J dropped 4 bases, with 19 bases sitting between them. The CDR3 totals 17 residues. The germline V gene has CDR1 MNHEY and CDR2 SVGEGT. The CDR3 sequence: CASSPGWGTGGANVLTF. The CDR3 region has the DNA TGTGCCAGCAGCCCCGGGTGGGGAACGGGAGGGGCCAACGTCCTGACTTTC.

This sequence joins TRBV7-2 and TRBJ2-3, with TRBD1 identical over 9 bases. CDR3 length: 16 amino acids. Germline V gene sequence: CDR1 SGHTA, CDR2 FQGNSA. V lost 5 bases and J lost 3; bases outside the gene matches: 9. The CDR3 spells CASSTWRDRATDTQYF. The CDR3 DNA reads as TGTGCCAGCAGCACGTGGCGGGACAGGGCAACAGATACGCAGTATTTT.

This clone was detected only once. This chain links TRBV18 with TRBJ1-5; 7 bases agree with TRBD1. Losses at the gene ends were 2 bases for V and 0 bases for J; bases not matched to a gene: 7. The CDR3 is 17 amino acids. Germline values: CDR1 KGHSH, CDR2 LQKENI. CDR3 amino acids: CASSPNRDSYSNQPQHF. The CDR3 DNA reads as TGTGCCAGCTCACCAAACCGGGACAGTTATAGCAATCAGCCCCAGCATTTT.

The V and J genes are TRBV6-2 or TRBV6-3 and TRBJ2-7, with D unresolved. The CDR3 consists of 16 residues. Germline V gene lookup returns CDR1 MNHEY and CDR2 SVGEGT. Trimming took off 4 bases at V and 0 bases at J, with 16 bases between the two ends. CDR3 amino acids: CASSLGPVRSSYEQYF. The CDR3 DNA is TGTGCCAGCAGTTTAGGTCCGGTTAGGAGCTCCTACGAGCAGTACTTC.

As DNA, the CDR3 is TGTGCCATCAGTGACCCGGGGGGGACAGGGGCCGGTGAGCAGTTCTTC. It encodes CAISDPGGTGAGEQFF. The chain has TRBV10-3 and TRBJ2-1, with 10 bases lining up with TRBD1. Trimming took 3 bases from V and 9 from J; bases not matched to a gene: 11. Germline V CDR1 and CDR2: ENHRY, SYGVKD. The CDR3 is made up of 16 amino acids.

J is TRBJ2-3 and V is TRBV7-2; D possibly corresponds to TRBD2 (6 bases). The V gene's germline CDR1 is SGHTA and CDR2 FQGNSA. Trimming took off 3 bases at V and 3 bases at J, with 10 bases between the two ends. This CDR3 is built from 14 residues. CDR3 DNA sequence: TGTGCCAGCAGCTTGATCGCGGGGACAGATACGCAGTATTTT. This codes for CASSLIAGTDTQYF.